This TCR beta chain was profiled in a study of blood T cell repertoires in COVID-19. Study details: Italy, Spain and the United States were the sources of the convalescent and acute COVID-19 samples.

Only in-frame clones appear in the TCRdb table, and some are missing; sequencing was by immunoSEQ multiplex PCR. The sample consists of under 150,000 clones, approximately 83% of them appearing once. The CDR3 is made up of 15 amino acids. V was cut by 4 bases and J by 6 bases, with 16 bases left in between. Germline CDR1 MNHEY, CDR2 SVGEGT. The sample comprised peripheral blood. The sequence was obtained from a woman in her forties or fifties who had recovered from COVID-19. The chain employs TRBV6-2 or TRBV6-3 and TRBJ2-4, with D possibly TRBD2 on 7 matching bases. The CDR3 DNA reads TGTGCCAGCAGTTTAGGGGGGGAGGGGGGAAACATTCAGTACTTC. Protein product: CASSLGGEGGNIQYF.